This TCR beta chain is drawn from a study of blood T cell repertoires in COVID-19. Study as a whole: Acute and convalescent COVID-19 samples came from the United States, Italy and Spain. T cells, B-cell-depleted T cells, or PBMCs provided the cDNA or gDNA that served as material.

Assay: immunoSEQ multiplex PCR; the TCRdb copy retains only in-frame clones and omits some. The data show 60,000 or so clones, more than 70% seen once. This CDR3 has 16 residues. Germline V gene lookup returns CDR1 LNHDA and CDR2 SQIVND (reference sequence). V was shortened by 6 bases and J by 0 bases, with 15 bases between the two germline ends. The V call is TRBV19, the J call TRBJ1-5; tentatively, D is TRBD1 (6 bases). This clonotype originated in a man in his 60s with active or convalescent COVID-19. What was sequenced was peripheral blood. CDR3 loop: CASSITTRGSNQPQHF. CDR3 nucleotides: TGTGCCAGTAGCATAACGACCAGGGGTAGCAATCAGCCCCAGCATTTT.